The next 19 T cell receptor beta chains were all read from a single sample in a study of T cells after yellow fever vaccination. MiXCR was run by TCRdb on the 5' RACE reads, yielding one entry per CDR3 protein. The sample carries about 500,000 distinct CDR3 sequences, approximately 16% recorded once. The sample was PBMCs, taken about 5 days after the first yellow fever vaccination. The source is a man aged 18 to 35 who received the YFV17D yellow fever vaccine.

In its sample, this clonotype was seen a few times. The chain recombines TRBV6-1 with TRBJ2-3; perhaps TRBD1 as D (6 bases). In germline, CDR1 is MNHNS, CDR2 SASEGT. This CDR3 is built from 16 residues. The V gene lost 6 bases and the J gene lost 2 bases, with 18 bases spanning the gap. This CDR3 is CASRPAEDRVTDTQYF. Here the CDR3 DNA reads TGTGCCAGCAGGCCGGCTGAGGACAGAGTCACAGATACGCAGTATTTT.

The V and J genes are TRBV7-9 and TRBJ2-7; D might be TRBD1 (6 bases). V lost 1 base, J lost 3 bases, and 13 bases lay in between. This CDR3 region has 15 residues. The germline V gene has CDR1 SEHNR and CDR2 FQNEAQ (reference sequence). Written as DNA, the CDR3 is TGTGCCAGCAGCTTAGGGGCAGGGGACATCTACGAGCAGTACGTC. It is translated as CASSLGAGDIYEQYV.

With regard to this clonotype: This clone may be a read error of a much larger clone one base away. This CDR3 is CASSYTVSGANVLTF. The CDR3 nucleotides read TGTGCCAGCAGTTACACGGTCTCTGGGGCCAACGTCCTGACTTTC. The V call is TRBV6-2 or TRBV6-3, the J call TRBJ2-6; no reliable D call. The germline V gene has CDR1 MNHEY and CDR2 SVGEGT. The CDR3 is 15 amino acids. V shed 2 bases and J shed 0 bases, with 5 bases lying between them.

The chain is built from TRBV7-9 and TRBJ1-6; D is possibly TRBD1 (5 bases). Trimming pared 1 base from V and 8 bases from J, leaving 12 bases between. In germline, CDR1 is SEHNR, CDR2 FQNEAQ (reference sequence). CDR3 length equals 15 residues. CDR3 bases: TGTGCCAGCAGCTTAGATTTCGGGGGAGATTCACCCCTCCACTTT. Amino acids: CASSLDFGGDSPLHF.

Many counts were recorded for this clonotype. The CDR3 reads CASSPATNEKLFF. For the CDR3, the DNA is TGTGCCAGCAGCCCTGCAACTAATGAAAAACTGTTTTTT. The rearrangement uses TRBV7-2 and TRBJ1-4; D not resolved. This CDR3 contains 13 residues. Trimming took off 5 bases at V and 0 bases at J, with 4 bases between the two ends. The V gene's germline CDR1 is SGHTA and CDR2 FQGNSA.

The chain uses TRBV18 and TRBJ2-4; 10 bases are a match to TRBD1. The CDR3 is 16 residues long. Looked up from germline, CDR1 is KGHSH and CDR2 is LQKENI. V was clipped by 3 bases and J by 4 bases; unmatched bases: 6. In nucleotides, the CDR3 is TGTGCCAGCTCACCCTCTCGGGGACAGGGGAAAAACATTCAGTACTTC. Encoded protein: CASSPSRGQGKNIQYF.

The V and J genes are TRBV6-1 and TRBJ1-1; D not resolved. This CDR3 is built from 14 residues. The germline gives CDR1 MNHNS, CDR2 SASEGT. Trimming shortened V by 6 bases and J by 0 bases, and 11 bases separated the two germline ends. CDR3 protein: CASSHGRLNTEAFF. CDR3 DNA sequence: TGTGCCAGCAGCCATGGACGGCTGAACACTGAAGCTTTCTTT.

This clonotype was seen more than once but under ten times. This chain links TRBV2 with TRBJ2-7; D tentatively fits TRBD1 or TRBD2 (6 bases each). CDR3 length: 14 amino acids. V was cut by 8 bases and J by 0 bases, with 14 bases left in between. From germline, CDR1 is SNHLY and CDR2 FYNNEI. The CDR3 coding sequence is TGTGCCAGCGGGGGGCAGGGCCACTCCTACGAGCAGTACTTC. This codes for CASGGQGHSYEQYF.

The chain links TRBV9 to TRBJ2-5; TRBD1 might be the D (6 bases). The CDR3 loop spans 17 amino acids. In germline, CDR1 is SGDLS, CDR2 YYNGEE. V was pared by 3 bases and J by 1 base, with 19 bases between. In nucleotides, the CDR3 is TGTGCCAGCAGCGACCCTGAGGGGGAAGGCGCCCAAGAGACCCAGTACTTC. Amino acid sequence: CASSDPEGEGAQETQYF.

This clonotype occurred a few times. This sequence joins TRBV12-3 or TRBV12-4 and TRBJ2-1; 8 positions match TRBD1. Trimming cost V 1 base and J 8 bases; bases outside gene matches: 13. This CDR3 region has 17 residues. The CDR3 spells CASSLVFLGQGADEQFF. CDR3 nucleotides: TGTGCCAGCAGTTTAGTATTTCTGGGGCAGGGGGCGGATGAGCAGTTCTTC.

The gene calls are TRBV18 and TRBJ2-3, with D possibly matching TRBD1 (6 bases). This CDR3 has 15 residues. Germline values: CDR1 KGHSH, CDR2 LQKENI. V lost 2 bases, J lost 3 bases, and 12 bases lay in between. CDR3 in DNA: TGTGCCAGCTCACCAGGGGGCCCCAAAACAGATACGCAGTATTTT. It translates to CASSPGGPKTDTQYF.

This clonotype was observed a few times. V is TRBV6-1 and J is TRBJ2-2; weak D call: TRBD2 (5 bases). The germline V gene has CDR1 MNHNS and CDR2 SASEGT. With 7 bases removed from V and 3 bases from J, the gap between germline ends came to 18 bases. CDR3 length: 16 amino acids. CDR3 nucleotide sequence: TGTGCCAGCATAGGTGGTATGGGAGTTGACACCGGGGAGCTGTTTTTT. This sequence encodes CASIGGMGVDTGELFF.

The chain combines TRBV30 with TRBJ2-5, with TRBD2 matching 8 bases. This CDR3 comprises 15 residues. After removal of 7 bases from V and 7 bases from J, the junction contained 17 bases not matched to a gene. Germline CDR1 and CDR2: GTSNPN and SVGIG (reference sequence). The CDR3 bases are TGTGCCTCCCATCCGACTAGCGCGCGAGAAGGGACCCAGTACTTC. Its translation is CASHPTSAREGTQYF.

The chain couples TRBV2 to TRBJ2-2; the D gene could be TRBD1 or TRBD2 (5 bases each). The CDR3 contains 14 residues. V lost 7 bases, J lost 4 bases, and 13 bases lay in between. Germline assignment: CDR1 SNHLY and CDR2 FYNNEI. CDR3 sequence: CASNTAGTTGELFF. The CDR3 coding sequence is TGTGCCAGCAATACCGCAGGGACCACCGGGGAGCTGTTTTTT.

A remark on this clonotype: A much larger clone sits a single nucleotide away, making a read error possible. The V and J genes are TRBV4-3 and TRBJ2-1; D gene uncertain. With 4 bases removed from V and 6 bases from J, the gap between germline ends came to 10 bases. The CDR3 loop spans 13 amino acids. Germline V gene data show CDR1 as LGHNA and CDR2 as YSLEER. The CDR3 sequence is CASSRDWGNEQFF. The CDR3 coding sequence is TGCGCCAGCAGCCGAGATTGGGGCAATGAGCAGTTCTTC.

This clonotype was counted many times. The chain recombines TRBV5-1 with TRBJ2-1; no reliable D call. Germline V gene sequence: CDR1 SGHRS, CDR2 YFSETQ. V was shortened by 3 bases and J by 6 bases, with 4 bases between the two germline ends. The CDR3 spans 11 residues. The CDR3 loop is CASSSANEQFF. As DNA, the CDR3 is TGCGCCAGCAGCTCGGCCAATGAGCAGTTCTTC. The full variable domain, in which reference TRBV5-1 and TRBJ2-1 provide the parts outside the CDR3, is KAGVTQTPRYLIKTRGQQVTLSCSPISGHRSVSWYQQTPGQGLQFLFEYFSETQRNKGNFPGRFSGRQFSNSRSEMNVSTLELGDSALYLCASSSANEQFFGPGTRLTVL.

The table lists this clonotype with a few counts. The chain employs TRBV12-3 or TRBV12-4 and TRBJ2-1; TRBD2 aligns across 11 bases. There are 13 residues in the CDR3. Trimming took 2 bases from V and 9 from J; bases not matched to a gene: 0. CDR3 region: CASSLLAGGEQFF. The DNA of the CDR3 is TGTGCCAGCAGTTTACTAGCGGGGGGTGAGCAGTTCTTC.

The chain joins TRBV5-1 to TRBJ1-5, with 9 bases matching TRBD1. The CDR3 is made up of 18 amino acids. J was trimmed by 0 bases and V by 5 bases; bases with no gene match: 12. The V gene's germline CDR1 is SGHRS and CDR2 YFSETQ. The CDR3 DNA sequence: TGCGCCAGCAGTCCCAGGGGACAGGGTGAGGATAGCAATCAGCCCCAGCATTTT. Its protein is CASSPRGQGEDSNQPQHF.

The gene calls are TRBV12-3 or TRBV12-4 and TRBJ1-5, with unresolved D. V lost 6 bases and J lost 5, with 11 bases in between. The CDR3 is 13 amino acids. For the CDR3, the DNA is TGTGCCAGCAGGTGGATGTCCGATCAGCCCCAGCATTTT. As protein: CASRWMSDQPQHF.